This is a list of T cell receptor beta chains from one sample in a study of radiotherapy plus CTLA-4 blockade in lung cancer. Generated by immunoSEQ multiplex PCR, the TCRdb table keeps only in-frame clones and is missing some. The profile shows around 59,000 clones, about 70% of them singletons. The specimen was peripheral blood, collected from a patient treated with radiotherapy plus ipilimumab. All receptors come from a human donor with non-small cell lung cancer whose response to radiotherapy plus ipilimumab could not be evaluated. CDR3s include the opening cysteine and the closing phenylalanine or tryptophan. Fields, in order: J gene, V gene, CDR3 protein.

J gene: TRBJ1-1
V gene: TRBV7-3
CDR3 protein: CASSSQGDTEAFF

J gene: TRBJ1-1
V gene: TRBV5-6
CDR3 protein: CASSLERGHVNTEAFF

J gene: TRBJ2-1
V gene: TRBV5-1
CDR3 protein: CASSLARTSGVFF

J gene: TRBJ1-2
V gene: TRBV6-5
CDR3 protein: CASSYSGGGYTF

J gene: TRBJ1-2
V gene: TRBV6-5
CDR3 protein: CASSYGGTRGYTF

J gene: TRBJ1-1
V gene: TRBV2
CDR3 protein: CASSEWSVGQGSTEAFF

J gene: TRBJ2-7
V gene: TRBV7-9
CDR3 protein: CASSSGGWAGRTYEQYF

J gene: TRBJ1-2
V gene: TRBV27
CDR3 protein: CASSMTGAAGYTF

J gene: TRBJ2-3
V gene: TRBV7-9
CDR3 protein: CASSRGTGRTDTQYF

J gene: TRBJ2-3
V gene: TRBV4-3
CDR3 protein: CASSQVVADTQYF

J gene: TRBJ2-5
V gene: TRBV2
CDR3 protein: CASKGAAGGPGETQYF

J gene: TRBJ2-3
V gene: TRBV7-2
CDR3 protein: CASSTFPRGKDTQYF

J gene: TRBJ2-7
V gene: TRBV7-3
CDR3 protein: CASSSDRVNEQYF

J gene: TRBJ1-1
V gene: TRBV5-1
CDR3 protein: CASSPGGRMNTEAFF

J gene: TRBJ1-3
V gene: TRBV27
CDR3 protein: CASSLQGPGNTIYF

J gene: -
V gene: TRBV6-5
CDR3 protein: CASSSTGTGYYEQYF

J gene: TRBJ2-1
V gene: TRBV7-9
CDR3 protein: CASSLVLAISYNEQFF

J gene: TRBJ2-7
V gene: TRBV9
CDR3 protein: CASSGQETEQYF

J gene: TRBJ2-3
V gene: TRBV11-2
CDR3 protein: CASSLGTSGSVSDTQYF

J gene: TRBJ2-4
V gene: TRBV19
CDR3 protein: CASSPPGGSDIQYF

J gene: TRBJ2-2
V gene: TRBV25-1
CDR3 protein: CASSEWVAENTGELFF

J gene: TRBJ1-3
V gene: TRBV30
CDR3 protein: CAWSVGGAGNTIYF